This TCR beta chain originates from a study of blood T cell repertoires in COVID-19. Study-wide context: The origin of the acute and convalescent COVID-19 samples was the United States, Italy and Spain. Sample material is recorded as cDNA or gDNA derived from T cells, B-cell-depleted T cells, or PBMCs.

With V trimmed by 6 bases and J by 1 base, 8 bases remained unmatched. Per the germline V gene, CDR1 is SGHTA and CDR2 is FQGNSA. The CDR3 contains 17 residues. Authors' methods: By means of reference gene primer amplification, nucleated cell counts were estimated. Sequenced by immunoSEQ multiplex PCR; TCRdb stores in-frame clones only, minus some. V, J and clone size were drawn from that table, and D and trimming were deduced from the DNA. The sample has roughly 150,000 clones, roughly 88% seen once. This sequence joins TRBV7-2 and TRBJ2-1, with 11 nucleotides matching TRBD1. The clonotype was recovered from a woman aged 45-59 years in a cohort sampled during active or convalescent COVID-19. Sequences were obtained from peripheral blood. The CDR3 sequence: CASSRTGGYGSYNEQFF. CDR3 in DNA: TGTGCCAGCAGTCGGACAGGGGGCTATGGATCCTACAATGAGCAGTTCTTC. The variable domain in full, completed from reference TRBV7-2 and TRBJ2-1, reads GAGVSQSPSNKVTEKGKDVELRCDPISGHTALYWYRQSLGQGLEFLIYFQGNSAPDKSGLPSDRFSAERTGGSVSTLTIQRTQQEDSAVYLCASSRTGGYGSYNEQFFGPGTRLTVL.